One sample yielded the 29 T cell receptor beta chains listed below, sequenced in a study of blood T cell repertoires in COVID-19. Generated by immunoSEQ multiplex PCR, the TCRdb table keeps only in-frame clones and is missing some. This table has approximately 250,000 clones, approximately 89% appearing once. The sequenced sample consisted of PBMCs or T cells enriched from blood (not recorded which). The receptors shown here come from a woman in her forties with acute COVID-19.

This sequence joins TRBV6-2 or TRBV6-3 and TRBJ1-2; TRBD1 agrees at 7 bases. J gave up 6 bases and V 8 bases, and 9 bases lay outside the gene matches. CDR1 is MNHEY and CDR2 is SVGEGT in the germline V gene. CDR3 length: 13 residues. The CDR3 nucleotides read TGTGCCAGCCGCCCGACAGGGAAAGATGGCTACACCTTC. It specifies CASRPTGKDGYTF.

This rearrangement joins TRBV6-5 to TRBJ1-5; tentative D call: TRBD1 (5 bases). CDR3 length equals 15 residues. Between the trimmed V and J ends, which lost 6 bases and 0 bases, there was a span of 12 bases. CDR1 MNHEY and CDR2 SVGAGI come from the germline V gene. As DNA, the CDR3 is TGTGCCAGCAGCCGGACACATGATAGCAATCAGCCCCAGCATTTT. Protein: CASSRTHDSNQPQHF.

The V gene is TRBV28, the J gene TRBJ1-4, with a weak D call TRBD1 (5 bases). The CDR3 spans 13 residues. The V and J ends lost 7 bases and 2 bases respectively, with 8 bases between them. CDR1 and CDR2 (germline): MDHEN, SYDVKM. CDR3 nucleotides: TGTGCCAGCATATCAGGGACTAATGAAAAACTGTTTTTT. The encoded protein is CASISGTNEKLFF.

V usage is TRBV19 and J usage is TRBJ1-1; the D gene is possibly TRBD1 (6 bases). Germline V gene data show CDR1 as LNHDA and CDR2 as SQIVND (reference sequence). The CDR3 covers 12 residues. Trimming removed 3 bases at V and 7 bases at J, with 9 bases between. The CDR3 protein is CASSIEQGEAFF. Written as DNA, the CDR3 is TGTGCCAGTAGTATCGAACAGGGTGAAGCTTTCTTT.

V gene TRBV11-2 combines with J gene TRBJ2-1; TRBD2 agrees at 8 bases. From germline, CDR1 is SGHAT and CDR2 FQNNGV. J gave up 1 base and V 2 bases, and 10 bases lay outside the gene matches. The CDR3 loop spans 18 amino acids. This CDR3 is CASSLFRRLASSYNEQFF. The CDR3 nucleotides read TGTGCCAGCAGCTTATTTCGACGACTAGCGTCTTCCTACAATGAGCAGTTCTTC.

This clone has just one count. This rearrangement joins TRBV28 to TRBJ2-7; 13 bases line up with TRBD2. This CDR3 is built from 16 residues. Germline CDR1 is MDHEN and CDR2 is SYDVKM. Losses at the gene ends were 5 bases for V and 0 bases for J; bases not matched to a gene: 4. The CDR3 protein is CASSLGLAGNSYEQYV. CDR3 in DNA: TGTGCCAGCAGTCTGGGACTAGCGGGAAACTCCTACGAGCAGTACGTC.

The gene calls are TRBV5-5 and TRBJ2-5; the match to TRBD1 covers 12 bases. Germline V CDR1 and CDR2: SGHKS, YYEKEE (reference sequence). J lost 5 bases, V lost 2 bases, and 10 bases had no gene match. The length of the CDR3 is 17 residues. CDR3 nucleotide sequence: TGTGCCAGCAGCTTAGGTTGGGGACAGGGGGCGAAGGAGACCCAGTACTTC. It yields the protein CASSLGWGQGAKETQYF.

This chain connects TRBV7-9 to TRBJ1-2, with 8 bases lining up with TRBD1. This CDR3 has 14 amino acids. V lost 5 bases, J lost 6 bases, and 8 bases stayed unmatched. CDR1 is SEHNR, CDR2 FQNEAQ, per germline (reference sequence). In nucleotides, the CDR3 is TGTGCCAGCAGCGTCAGGGGGCCGGAAGATGGCTACACCTTC. It codes for CASSVRGPEDGYTF.

This clone was seen only once. J is TRBJ1-3 and V is TRBV20-1, with D maybe TRBD1 (6 bases). Deletions cut 3 bases from V and 8 bases from J, with 17 bases between. The CDR3 is made up of 14 amino acids. The germline V gene encodes CDR1 DFQATT and CDR2 SNEGSKA (reference sequence). CDR3 nucleotides: TGCAGTGCTAGTCACGGGACACGACAAGACACCATATATTTT. Its translation: CSASHGTRQDTIYF.

This clone has at least ten counts. The genes are TRBV27 and TRBJ2-1, with 12 bases aligning to TRBD2. Trimming took 6 bases from V and 5 from J; bases not matched to a gene: 20. CDR1 is MNHEY, CDR2 SMNVEV, per germline (reference sequence). The CDR3 is made up of 20 amino acids. The DNA for the CDR3 is TGTGCCAGCAGACTTCTCGTACTAGCGGGAGGCAGGGTACGAGACAATGAGCAGTTCTTC. This gives the protein CASRLLVLAGGRVRDNEQFF.

J is TRBJ1-4 and V is TRBV19; no clear D gene. With 8 bases removed from V and 5 bases from J, the gap between germline ends came to 3 bases. The germline gives CDR1 LNHDA, CDR2 SQIVND (reference sequence). The CDR3 consists of 10 residues. CDR3 residues: CASRNEKLFF. The CDR3 DNA is TGTGCCAGTCGGAATGAAAAACTGTTTTTT.

The chain uses TRBV29-1 and TRBJ1-1, with D uncertain. The CDR3 runs 10 residues. From germline, CDR1 is SQVTM and CDR2 ANQGSEA. V shed 4 bases and J shed 5 bases, with 5 bases lying between them. In nucleotides, the CDR3 is TGCAGCGTTGTCAGGACTGAAGCTTTCTTT. Protein: CSVVRTEAFF.

The gene calls are TRBV30 and TRBJ2-7; TRBD1 is a possible D gene (6 bases). CDR1 is GTSNPN, CDR2 SVGIG, per germline (reference sequence). Trimming removed 4 bases at V and 2 bases at J, with 12 bases between. The CDR3 runs to 13 residues. CDR3 sequence: CAWNPGATYEQYF. The DNA of the CDR3 is TGTGCCTGGAACCCAGGGGCGACCTACGAGCAGTACTTC.

This chain links TRBV6-5 with TRBJ2-7; 8 nucleotides agree with TRBD1. Germline V gene data show CDR1 as MNHEY and CDR2 as SVGAGI. V was pared by 6 bases and J by 4 bases, with 11 bases of the junction left unmatched. The CDR3 extends over 15 amino acids. The CDR3 DNA reads as TGTGCCAGCAGCCCAACCCTCGACAGGGGATACGAGCAGTACTTC. Protein sequence: CASSPTLDRGYEQYF.

This clone showed up just once. The rearrangement joins TRBV29-1 to TRBJ2-1; 9 bases agree with TRBD2. Looked up from germline, CDR1 is SQVTM and CDR2 is ANQGSEA. There are 16 residues in the CDR3. The V and J ends lost 3 bases and 3 bases, in that order; junction bases with no gene match: 9. This chain's CDR3 is CSVEGVQREDYNEQFF. The CDR3 DNA reads as TGCAGCGTTGAGGGGGTCCAGCGGGAGGACTACAATGAGCAGTTCTTC.

CDR3 region: CASSLRIGVTYEQYF. CDR3 DNA sequence: TGTGCCAGCAGCTTAAGGATCGGGGTTACCTACGAGCAGTACTTC. The chain has TRBV3-1 (or the pseudogene TRBV3-2) and TRBJ2-7; weak D call: TRBD2 (5 bases). The germline V and J ends were trimmed by 5 bases and 2 bases, with 16 bases remaining between them. CDR1 is LGHDT and CDR2 is YNNKEL in the germline V gene (reference sequence). The CDR3 runs 15 residues.

CDR3 region: CASSQDIGQGFGNTIYF. The CDR3 DNA reads as TGTGCCAGCAGCCAAGATATCGGACAGGGCTTTGGAAACACCATATATTTT. The chain carries TRBV14 and TRBJ1-3, with 8 positions matching TRBD1. The V gene's germline CDR1 is SGHDN and CDR2 FVKESK. Losses at the gene ends were 0 bases for V and 3 bases for J; bases not matched to a gene: 7. This CDR3 is built from 17 residues.

Ten or more counts support this clone. This chain links TRBV3-1 (or the pseudogene TRBV3-2) with TRBJ1-3; D call uncertain. There are 14 residues in the CDR3. The V gene's germline CDR1 is LGHDT and CDR2 YNNKEL (reference sequence). Trimming cost V 1 base and J 8 bases, with 12 bases left between them. The CDR3 loop is CASSQGHGSDTIYF. CDR3 DNA sequence: TGTGCCAGCAGCCAAGGTCACGGCAGCGACACCATATATTTT.

V gene TRBV5-1 combines with J gene TRBJ2-5; 11 bases line up with TRBD1. The length of the CDR3 is 17 residues. Germline V CDR1 and CDR2: SGHRS, YFSETQ. Trimming cost V 0 bases and J 4 bases; bases outside gene matches: 8. The CDR3 DNA sequence: TGCGCCAGCAGCTTGGGCTTTGGGACAGGGGGACCAGAGACCCAGTACTTC. Encoded protein: CASSLGFGTGGPETQYF.

The chain has TRBV28 and TRBJ2-1; TRBD1 matches 8 bases. Germline V CDR1 and CDR2: MDHEN, SYDVKM. CDR3 length equals 14 residues. Unmatched junction bases numbered 10, after V lost 8 bases and J lost 7 bases. As DNA, the CDR3 is TGTGCCAGCGGTTGGCATCAGGGGGCTAATGAGCAGTTCTTC. Translated, it gives CASGWHQGANEQFF.

This rearrangement joins TRBV29-1 to TRBJ1-2; 7 bases map to TRBD1. The germline CDR1 and CDR2 sequences are SQVTM and ANQGSEA. J was trimmed by 4 bases and V by 7 bases; bases with no gene match: 9. The CDR3 covers 13 residues. The chain's CDR3 is CSAYLQGPYGYTF. The CDR3 DNA follows: TGCAGCGCCTACCTACAGGGGCCCTATGGCTACACCTTC.

The V and J genes are TRBV7-9 and TRBJ1-1, with D hard to call. Germline V CDR1 and CDR2: SEHNR, FQNEAQ (reference sequence). Trimming left V 5 bases short and J 7 bases short, with 8 bases between. The CDR3 has 11 residues. CDR3 loop: CASSRSIEAFF. The CDR3 DNA follows: TGTGCCAGCAGCCGGAGTATTGAAGCTTTCTTT. The whole variable domain, filled in from reference TRBV7-9 and TRBJ1-1, reads DTGVSQNPRHKITKRGQNVTFRCDPISEHNRLYWYRQTLGQGPEFLTYFQNEAQLEKSRLLSDRFSAERPKGSFSTLEIQRTEQGDSAMYLCASSRSIEAFFGQGTRLTVV.

V usage is TRBV5-1 and J usage is TRBJ1-1; 12 bases match TRBD1. V was pared by 5 bases and J by 5 bases, with 7 bases of the junction left unmatched. Germline V CDR1 and CDR2: SGHRS, YFSETQ. The CDR3 has 15 residues. CDR3 amino acids: CASSPGTGGDTEAFF. The DNA for the CDR3 is TGCGCCAGCAGTCCCGGGACAGGGGGCGATACTGAAGCTTTCTTT.

The chain employs TRBV5-5 and TRBJ2-6; D is perhaps TRBD1 (7 bases). V was cut by 4 bases and J by 4 bases, with 18 bases left in between. Germline loops: CDR1 SGHKS, CDR2 YYEKEE (reference sequence). This CDR3 contains 17 residues. Written as DNA, the CDR3 is TGTGCCAGCAGCGGGACAGCCCAGGGACTGGGGGCCAACGTCCTGACTTTC. It specifies CASSGTAQGLGANVLTF.

V usage is TRBV19 and J usage is TRBJ2-7, with D possibly TRBD1 on 5 matching bases. Germline V gene sequence: CDR1 LNHDA, CDR2 SQIVND (reference sequence). The CDR3 is made up of 13 amino acids. V was trimmed by 1 base and J by 3 bases, leaving 7 bases between them. The CDR3 loop is CASSIGQGYEQYV. CDR3 DNA sequence: TGTGCCAGTAGTATAGGGCAGGGCTACGAGCAGTACGTC.

V gene TRBV28 combines with J gene TRBJ2-7; no reliable D call. V was shortened by 5 bases and J by 3 bases, with 14 bases between the two germline ends. Germline CDR1 is MDHEN and CDR2 is SYDVKM. The CDR3 is 14 amino acids. The CDR3 DNA is TGTGCCAGCAGTCACCCTACTTCACTCTACGAGCAGTACGTC. This codes for CASSHPTSLYEQYV.

In this sample, this clone turned up a few times. This chain connects TRBV7-9 to TRBJ2-5; possible D gene TRBD1, 6 bases. V dropped 6 bases and J dropped 1 base, with 12 bases sitting between them. The CDR3 loop spans 14 amino acids. Germline V gene data show CDR1 as SEHNR and CDR2 as FQNEAQ (reference sequence). CDR3 amino acids: CASRPGTTQETQYF. DNA for the CDR3: TGTGCCAGCAGACCCGGGACAACCCAAGAGACCCAGTACTTC.

The chain has TRBV7-3 and TRBJ2-1; D unresolved. This CDR3 comprises 16 residues. Between the trimmed V and J ends, which lost 0 bases and 6 bases, there was a span of 15 bases. Germline-derived CDR1 and CDR2 are SGHTA and FQGTGA. CDR3: CASSLTPSATLNEQFF. Written as DNA, the CDR3 is TGTGCCAGCAGCTTAACACCTAGTGCCACTCTCAATGAGCAGTTCTTC.

A single count supports this clone. V and J are TRBV12-3 or TRBV12-4 and TRBJ2-1; 7 nucleotides line up with TRBD2. The CDR3 sequence is 13 residues long. Germline trimming cut 3 bases from V and 5 bases from J; bases unmatched to any gene: 1. For the CDR3, the DNA is TGTGCCAGCAGTTTGGGGGGGGACAATGAGCAGTTCTTC. Amino acids: CASSLGGDNEQFF.